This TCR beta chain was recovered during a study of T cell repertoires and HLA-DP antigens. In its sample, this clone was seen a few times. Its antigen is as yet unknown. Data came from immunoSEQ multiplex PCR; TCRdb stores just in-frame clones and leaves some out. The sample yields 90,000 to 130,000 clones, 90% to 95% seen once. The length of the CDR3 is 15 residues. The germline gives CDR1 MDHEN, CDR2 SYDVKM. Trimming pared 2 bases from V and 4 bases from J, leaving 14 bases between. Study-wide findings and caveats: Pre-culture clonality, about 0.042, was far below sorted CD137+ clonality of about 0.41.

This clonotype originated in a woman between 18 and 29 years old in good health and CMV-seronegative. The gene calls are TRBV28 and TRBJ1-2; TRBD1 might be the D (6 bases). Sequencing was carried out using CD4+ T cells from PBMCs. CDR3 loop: CASSLVQGGGYGYTF. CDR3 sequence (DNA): TGTGCCAGCAGTTTAGTACAGGGTGGAGGCTATGGCTACACCTTC.